The source of this TCR beta chain is a study of blood T cells in healthy people across ages (dated by TCRdb to the mid-2010s). About the study as a whole: In model experiments, template switching captured roughly one uniquely barcoded TCR beta cDNA molecule for every two T cells. To track age-related changes in TCR beta repertoire diversity, the study relied on deep sequencing normalized with unique cDNA molecular identifiers. Two additional independent replicas of 1 million unique cDNA reads from the same blood draw were analyzed for two donors (one aged 18 to 30 and one aged 80 or older). The donors were divided into four age groups: young (average approximately 17 years), middle-aged (approximately 41), aged (approximately 62) and long-lived (82). Donors of different ages were randomly distributed across sequencing lanes to avoid experimental bias.

Libraries were built with 5' RACE. TCRdb shows the sequencer as Illumina HiSeq 2500. A second 7 to 11 cycle PCR used a sample-barcoded 5' primer and a J-beta primer mix. A template-switch 5' adaptor carrying 12 random nucleotides introduced a unique molecular identifier onto each TCR beta cDNA molecule. Each sample yielded at least 2.5 million CDR3-containing paired-end reads. First-strand cDNA synthesis was performed from all RNA using the Mint cDNA synthesis kit, with priming by a TRBC-specific oligonucleotide. Following uracil-DNA glycosylase treatment, all cDNA underwent a first 18-cycle PCR with the universal primers M1SS and BC2_uni_R. The authors processed their data as follows. For normalization, 1 million high-quality reads, each with a distinct molecular identifier, were randomly selected from each sample. Reads with shared molecular identifiers were discarded instead of being binned into consensus sequences. MiTCR, with a Q25 quality threshold and the strictest error-elimination algorithm, was used for CDR3 identification, clonotype clustering and error correction. A nonparametric unseen species model using Euler transformation provided a lower-bound estimate of total TCR beta diversity. Through fastp at Q25 and MiXCR, TCRdb rebuilt clones from the public reads, retaining in-frame beta chains. Each entry merges the rows of one CDR3 protein and shows their most common DNA and genes. TCRdb's processing, not the authors', yielded these V and J calls. The sample has about 670,000 distinct CDR3 sequences on record, around two fifths of them singletons. Together, the top ten hold about 30% of the sample.

Looking up the germline V gene (reference sequence) yields CDR1 PRHDT and CDR2 FYEKMQ. Trimming leaves V shorter by 6 bases and J shorter by 8 bases, with the junction holding 9 bases beyond the gene matches. Its CDR3 holds 15 amino acids, cysteine through phenylalanine. Only the CDR3 region is kept as DNA, spanning 45 bases read in frame from base 1. Results the study describes overall, beyond this receptor: Total diversity estimates from one million sequenced T cells were considered lower bounds and underestimates. Since profiling was done on bulk unsorted PBMCs, naive and antigen-experienced compartments could not be conclusively compared. Observed TCR beta diversity correlated strongly with the percentage of naive T cells measured by flow cytometry. Compared with the aged group, the long-lived group had more naive CD4+ T cells, fewer expanded clones and increased TCR diversity, a pattern suggesting age selection. Observed TCR beta diversity per million T cells fell roughly linearly with age, and a significant reduction was already apparent by age roughly 40. Because the CMV infection status of the donors was unknown, age-related changes in expanded clonotypes may potentially have been confounded.

Concerning this clonotype: This receptor's antigen is unknown. Base qualities are missing; no much larger clone stands one base away.

Donors were 30 to 45 systemically healthy Caucasian individuals from Russia aged roughly 6 to 100 years. Around 10 milliliters of peripheral blood were collected from each donor into EDTA-treated Vacutainer tubes. Ficoll-Paque density-gradient centrifugation was used to isolate PBMCs, with at least 7 million per sample. Trizol reagent was used to extract total RNA from PBMCs, with at least 5 micrograms per sample. Naive CD45RAhigh/CD27high T cell percentages were measured by flow cytometry on a PBMC aliquot from every donor. Sample: blood. The origin of this receptor is a man at least 80 years old in good health. The V and J genes are TRBV13 and TRBJ2-1; TRBD1 lines up with 11 middle nucleotides. The CDR3 region has the sequence CASSTARTGGDEQFF. In nucleotides, the sequence is TGTGCCAGCAGTACTGCCAGGACAGGGGGCGATGAGCAGTTCTTC.